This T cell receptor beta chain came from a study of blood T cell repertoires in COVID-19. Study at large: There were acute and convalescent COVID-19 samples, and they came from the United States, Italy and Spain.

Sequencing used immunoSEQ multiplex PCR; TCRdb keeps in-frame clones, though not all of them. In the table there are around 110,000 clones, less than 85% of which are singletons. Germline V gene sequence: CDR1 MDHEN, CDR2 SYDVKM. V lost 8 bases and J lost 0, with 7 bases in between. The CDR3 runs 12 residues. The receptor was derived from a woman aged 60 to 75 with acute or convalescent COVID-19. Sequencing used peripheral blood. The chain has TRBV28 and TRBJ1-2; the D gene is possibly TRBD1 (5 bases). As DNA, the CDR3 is TGTGCCAGCCAGACAGCTAACTATGGCTACACCTTC. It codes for CASQTANYGYTF.